This T cell receptor (beta chain) was sequenced in a study of spatial heterogeneity in lung cancer (dated by TCRdb to about 2019). For the wider study: More beta-chain than alpha-chain transcripts were consistently detected, likely reflecting higher beta-chain transcript abundance. In the raw uncorrected reads, each unique combination of TCR and UMI appeared on average more than ten times. The study quantitatively compared TCR alpha and beta repertoires across multiple tumor regions, matched nontumor lung and blood in non-small cell lung cancer. Nonsynonymous mutation counts, determined by whole-exome sequencing of tumor tissue, were related to features of the TCR repertoire. At surgery, 220 tumor regions, around 65 matched nontumor lung samples and 56 PBMC samples were TCR-sequenced for both alpha and beta chains. Findings and caveats that apply to the study as a whole: Ubiquitous expanded tumor TCRs showed up in blood more often at tumor resection than at routine follow-up. Additional single-cell paired TCR alpha and beta sequencing was considered necessary to confirm, at a functional level, the hypothesis that regional TCRs recognize regional mutations.

The CDR1 and CDR2 encoded by the germline V gene are SGHRS and YFSETQ. V lost 4 bases and J lost 0 bases; the stretch between them is 17 bases long. Measured from the cysteine to the phenylalanine, the CDR3 is 17 residues long. Of all the DNA, just the CDR3 is kept, 51 bases in frame from base 1. The sample's time point label, decoded: sample taken at primary tumor resection. For TCR sequencing, whole RNA was extracted from tumor and nontumor lung tissue, or from cryopreserved PBMC samples, and no cell sorting was done. The donors were about 71 patients from the lung TRACERx cohort who had early-stage, untreated non-small cell lung cancer. Patients were selected for TCR sequencing only if sufficient RNA was available from at least two tumor regions. The library was produced with 5' RACE. Sequencing relied on a NextSeq 500. In the TCR library protocol, a unique molecular identifier was attached to each TCR cDNA molecule so that PCR and sequencing errors could be corrected. As for the authors' bioinformatics: TCR identification, UMI-based error correction and CDR3 extraction were all carried out with Decombinator tools. TCRs above a frequency of 2 per 1,000, corresponding to the top 1% of the tumor frequency distribution, were defined as expanded. Each repertoire was subsampled 100 times to 5,000 TCRs, after which Renyi diversity was computed with the R vegan package. CDR3 similarity networks were built from amino acid triplet string-kernel similarity, connecting CDR3s with pairwise similarity above 0.82. The raw public data were reprocessed by TCRdb itself: fastp quality trimming at Q25, MiXCR clonotype calling, in-frame beta chains only. One record per CDR3 amino acid sequence lists the most common genes and DNA. TCRdb assigned the V and J calls; the authors' analysis was not used. The sample table shows about 17,000 distinct CDR3 sequences, and 20% to 25% are seen once. Clones ranked in the top ten supply around a fifth of the sample.

Concerning this clonotype itself: This receptor's antigen is unknown. No base-level quality is on record; no much larger clone is a single base apart.

Here the chain combines TRBV5-1 and TRBJ2-1, with the D gene uncertain. Sequenced here: PBMCs, sampled at surgery. The receptor's source is a female donor with early-stage non-small cell lung cancer. CDR3 sequence: CASSPLVTRSSYNEQFF. The DNA reads as follows: TGCGCCAGCAGCCCGCTCGTTACGAGAAGCTCCTACAATGAGCAGTTCTTC.